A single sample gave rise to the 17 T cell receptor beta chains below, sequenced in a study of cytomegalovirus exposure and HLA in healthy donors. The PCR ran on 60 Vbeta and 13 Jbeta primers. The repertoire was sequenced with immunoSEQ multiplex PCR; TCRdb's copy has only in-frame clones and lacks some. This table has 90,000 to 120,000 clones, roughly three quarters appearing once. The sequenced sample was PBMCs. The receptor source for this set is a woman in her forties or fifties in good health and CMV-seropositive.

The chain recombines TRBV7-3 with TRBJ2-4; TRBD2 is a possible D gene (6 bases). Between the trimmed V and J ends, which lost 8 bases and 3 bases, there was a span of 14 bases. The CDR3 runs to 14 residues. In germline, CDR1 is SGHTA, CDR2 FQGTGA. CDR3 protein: CASAGSLDKNIQYF. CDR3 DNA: TGTGCCAGCGCCGGGAGCCTTGACAAAAACATTCAGTACTTC.

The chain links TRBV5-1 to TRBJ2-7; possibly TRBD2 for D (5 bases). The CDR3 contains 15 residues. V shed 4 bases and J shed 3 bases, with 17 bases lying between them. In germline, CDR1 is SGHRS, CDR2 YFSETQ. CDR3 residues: CASSEGPREGYEQYF. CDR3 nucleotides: TGCGCCAGCAGCGAAGGACCCAGAGAGGGCTACGAGCAGTACTTC. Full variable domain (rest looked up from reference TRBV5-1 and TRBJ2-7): KAGVTQTPRYLIKTRGQQVTLSCSPISGHRSVSWYQQTPGQGLQFLFEYFSETQRNKGNFPGRFSGRQFSNSRSEMNVSTLELGDSALYLCASSEGPREGYEQYFGPGTRLTVT.

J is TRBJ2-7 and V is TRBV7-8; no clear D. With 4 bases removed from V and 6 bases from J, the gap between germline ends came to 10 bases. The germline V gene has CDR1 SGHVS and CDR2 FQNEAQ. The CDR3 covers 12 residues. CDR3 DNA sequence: TGTGCCAGCAGCTCCCGGTGGTCCGAGCAGTACTTC. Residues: CASSSRWSEQYF.

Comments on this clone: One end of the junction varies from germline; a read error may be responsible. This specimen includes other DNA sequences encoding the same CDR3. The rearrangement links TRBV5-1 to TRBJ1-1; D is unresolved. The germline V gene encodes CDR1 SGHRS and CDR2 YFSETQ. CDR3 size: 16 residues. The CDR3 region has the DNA TGCGCCAGCAGCTCAGAATTTACGGGTAGGAACACTGAAGCTTTCTTC. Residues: CASSSEFTGRNTEAFF.

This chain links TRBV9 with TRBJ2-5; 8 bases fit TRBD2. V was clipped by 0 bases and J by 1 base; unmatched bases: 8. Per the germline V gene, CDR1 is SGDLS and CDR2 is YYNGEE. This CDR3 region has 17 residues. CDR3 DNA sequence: TGTGCCAGCAGCGTAGCCCCCCTACTAGCGGCCCAAGAGACCCAGTACTTC. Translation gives CASSVAPLLAAQETQYF.

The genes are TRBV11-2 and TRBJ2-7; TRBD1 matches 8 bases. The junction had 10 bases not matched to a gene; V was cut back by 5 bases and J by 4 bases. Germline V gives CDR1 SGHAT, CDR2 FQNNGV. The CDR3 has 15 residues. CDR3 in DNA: TGTGCCAGCAGCCTCCGCAGACAGGGGATTTACGAGCAGTACTTC. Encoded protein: CASSLRRQGIYEQYF.

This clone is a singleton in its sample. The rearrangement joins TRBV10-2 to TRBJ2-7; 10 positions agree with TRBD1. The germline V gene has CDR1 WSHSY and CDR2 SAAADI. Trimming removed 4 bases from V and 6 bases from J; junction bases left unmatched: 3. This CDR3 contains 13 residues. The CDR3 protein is CASSAGTGAEQYF. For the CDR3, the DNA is TGCGCCAGCAGTGCCGGGACAGGGGCCGAGCAGTACTTC.

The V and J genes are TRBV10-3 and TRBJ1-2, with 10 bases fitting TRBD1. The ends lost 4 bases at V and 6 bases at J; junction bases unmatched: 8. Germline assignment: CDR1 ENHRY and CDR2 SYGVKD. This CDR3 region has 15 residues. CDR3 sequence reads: CAISGYGQGDDGYTF. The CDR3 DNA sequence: TGTGCCATCAGTGGGTATGGACAGGGGGACGATGGCTACACCTTC.

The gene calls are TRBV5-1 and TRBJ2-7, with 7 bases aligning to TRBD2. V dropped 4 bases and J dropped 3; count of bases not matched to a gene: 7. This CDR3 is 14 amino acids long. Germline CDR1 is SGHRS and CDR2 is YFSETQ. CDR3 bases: TGCGCCAGCAGCCCCGGGACGGGGGGCTACGAGCAGTACTTC. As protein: CASSPGTGGYEQYF. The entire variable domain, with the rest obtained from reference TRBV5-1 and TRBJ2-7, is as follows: KAGVTQTPRYLIKTRGQQVTLSCSPISGHRSVSWYQQTPGQGLQFLFEYFSETQRNKGNFPGRFSGRQFSNSRSEMNVSTLELGDSALYLCASSPGTGGYEQYFGPGTRLTVT.

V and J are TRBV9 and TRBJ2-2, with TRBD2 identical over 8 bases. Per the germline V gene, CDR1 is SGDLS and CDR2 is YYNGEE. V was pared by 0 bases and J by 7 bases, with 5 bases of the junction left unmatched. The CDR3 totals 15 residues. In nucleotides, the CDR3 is TGTGCCAGCAGCGTAGACGGGAGGGCCGGCGGGGAGCTGTTTTTT. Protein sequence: CASSVDGRAGGELFF.

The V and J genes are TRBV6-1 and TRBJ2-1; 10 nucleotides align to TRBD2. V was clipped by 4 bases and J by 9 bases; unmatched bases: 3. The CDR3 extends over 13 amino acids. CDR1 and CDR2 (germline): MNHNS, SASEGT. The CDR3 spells CASSGLAGAEQFF. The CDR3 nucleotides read TGTGCCAGCAGTGGGCTAGCGGGAGCTGAGCAGTTCTTC.

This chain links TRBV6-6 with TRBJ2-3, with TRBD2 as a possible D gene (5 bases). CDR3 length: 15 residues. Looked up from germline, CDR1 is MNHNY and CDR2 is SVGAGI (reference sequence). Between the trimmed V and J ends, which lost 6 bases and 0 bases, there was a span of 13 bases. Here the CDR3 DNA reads TGTGCCAGCAGCAAAAGCGGTACTAGCACAGATACGCAGTATTTT. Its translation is CASSKSGTSTDTQYF.

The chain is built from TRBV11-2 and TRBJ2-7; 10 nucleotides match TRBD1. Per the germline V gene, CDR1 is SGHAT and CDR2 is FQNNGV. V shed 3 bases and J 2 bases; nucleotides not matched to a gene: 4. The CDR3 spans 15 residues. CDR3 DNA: TGTGCCAGCAGCTTCCGGGACAGGGGAACCTACGAGCAGTACTTC. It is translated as CASSFRDRGTYEQYF.

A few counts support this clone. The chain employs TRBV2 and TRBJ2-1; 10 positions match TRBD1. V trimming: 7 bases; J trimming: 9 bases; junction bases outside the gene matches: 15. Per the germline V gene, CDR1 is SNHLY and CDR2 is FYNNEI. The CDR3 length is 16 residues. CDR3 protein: CASTWGQGKGAGEQFF. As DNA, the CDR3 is TGTGCCAGCACCTGGGGACAGGGGAAAGGAGCAGGTGAGCAGTTCTTC. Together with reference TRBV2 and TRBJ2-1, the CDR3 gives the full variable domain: EPEVTQTPSHQVTQMGQEVILRCVPISNHLYFYWYRQILGQKVEFLVSFYNNEISEKSEIFDDQFSVERPDGSNFTLKIRSTKLEDSAMYFCASTWGQGKGAGEQFFGPGTRLTVL.

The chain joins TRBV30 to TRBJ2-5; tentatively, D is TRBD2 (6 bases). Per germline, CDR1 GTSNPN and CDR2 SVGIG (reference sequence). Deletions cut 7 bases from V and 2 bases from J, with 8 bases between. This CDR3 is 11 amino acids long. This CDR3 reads CALADQETQYF. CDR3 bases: TGTGCCTTAGCGGATCAAGAGACCCAGTACTTC.

In DNA, the CDR3 is TGTGCCACCTCCGGGACAGGGGGCGCGGGCACTGAAGCTTTCTTT. As protein: CATSGTGGAGTEAFF. V gene TRBV19 combines with J gene TRBJ1-1, with 12 bases matching TRBD1. CDR1 and CDR2 (germline): LNHDA, SQIVND (reference sequence). CDR3 length equals 15 residues. The V gene end was trimmed by 10 bases and the J gene end by 4 bases; junction bases not matched to a gene: 10.

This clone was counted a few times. The CDR3 loop reads CASSYGLADTYNEQFF. The DNA for the CDR3 is TGTGCCAGCAGTTACGGGCTAGCGGATACCTACAATGAGCAGTTCTTC. This chain joins TRBV6-6 and TRBJ2-1, with TRBD2 matching over 7 bases. Germline V gene sequence: CDR1 MNHNY, CDR2 SVGAGI (reference sequence). Germline trimming cut 2 bases from V and 2 bases from J; bases unmatched to any gene: 6. This CDR3 has 16 amino acids.